One and the same sample provided the 6 T cell receptor beta chains below, sequenced in a study of CD8 T cells in Susac syndrome. An input of about 0.5 to 1 ug of RNA was subjected to reverse transcription using random hexamers. TCRdb redid the calling of the immunoSEQ multiplex PCR reads with MiXCR, one entry per CDR3 protein. The sample carries 170,000 or so distinct CDR3 sequences, roughly 95% recorded once. Material: CD4+ T cells from PBMCs. The source is a human donor with Susac syndrome.

V usage is TRBV24-1 and J usage is TRBJ2-1; 10 bases agree with TRBD2. Per the germline V gene, CDR1 is KGHDR and CDR2 is SFDVKD. V shed 4 bases, J shed 2 bases, and the junction held 4 bases outside the gene matches. This CDR3 has 16 amino acids. CDR3 sequence reads: CATSDALAGAYNEQFF. The CDR3 DNA sequence: TGTGCCACCAGTGACGCTCTAGCGGGAGCCTACAATGAGCAGTTCTTC.

The chain carries TRBV29-1 and TRBJ2-1; D uncertain. V was cut by 4 bases and J by 4 bases, with 11 bases left in between. This CDR3 comprises 13 residues. Germline loops: CDR1 SQVTM, CDR2 ANQGSEA. CDR3 sequence (DNA): TGCAGCGTTGCAGCCGTAGGATACAATGAGCAGTTCTTC. Translated, it gives CSVAAVGYNEQFF.

The CDR3 here is CASSTRTSGNEQYF. CDR3 bases: TGTGCCAGCAGTACTAGGACTAGCGGGAACGAGCAGTACTTC. The chain carries TRBV28 and TRBJ2-7; 12 nucleotides line up with TRBD2. CDR1 is MDHEN, CDR2 SYDVKM, per germline. This CDR3 is 14 amino acids long. Germline trimming cut 5 bases from V and 5 bases from J; bases unmatched to any gene: 4.

The chain recombines TRBV30 with TRBJ2-1; 7 nucleotides align to TRBD2. The CDR3 consists of 16 residues. V lost 3 bases, J lost 2 bases, and 10 bases stayed unmatched. CDR1 is GTSNPN and CDR2 is SVGIG in the germline V gene (reference sequence). CDR3: CAWRDQRDLTYNEQFF. Here the CDR3 DNA reads TGTGCCTGGAGGGATCAGCGGGACCTTACCTACAATGAGCAGTTCTTC.

The chain combines TRBV7-2 with TRBJ2-7; no clear D. The germline gives CDR1 SGHTA, CDR2 FQGNSA. The CDR3 consists of 14 residues. With 5 bases removed from V and 0 bases from J, the gap between germline ends came to 11 bases. The CDR3 here is CASSTRPSSYEQYF. The CDR3 DNA sequence: TGTGCCAGCAGCACCCGTCCAAGCTCCTACGAGCAGTACTTC.

The chain joins TRBV29-1 to TRBJ2-7, with no clear D. The CDR3 covers 12 residues. Trimming left V 2 bases short and J 3 bases short, with 8 bases between. Germline V gene lookup returns CDR1 SQVTM and CDR2 ANQGSEA. In DNA, the CDR3 is TGCAGCGTTGAAACTCTGAACTACGAGCAGTACGTC. It codes for CSVETLNYEQYV.